This TCR beta chain came from a study of cytotoxic CD8 clonotypes in ibrutinib-treated CLL. On the study more broadly: The cohort had some 10 relapsed/refractory and some 16 treatment-naive patients, 17 IGHV unmutated. Following a median approximately twelve months of treatment, with a range of 6 to 36, response samples were taken. Findings and limits, study-wide: Patients with sustained remission and those progressing were sampled at differing times.

Target depth was 1 in 200,000 to 1 in 1 million T cells, about 10x per clonotype. The table came from immunoSEQ multiplex PCR; TCRdb's copy has only in-frame clones and leaves some out. The table records over 130,000 clones, 80% of them present only once. As to this clone: What it recognizes is unknown.

This CDR3 region has 15 residues. Looked up from germline, CDR1 is MGHRA and CDR2 is YSYEKL. J lost 1 base, V lost 5 bases, and 3 bases had no gene match. The chain combines TRBV4-1 with TRBJ2-7, with 12 bases identical to TRBD2. The source of this sequence is a human donor with chronic lymphocytic leukemia. Specimen: PBMCs, collected after 36 months of ibrutinib treatment. CDR3 residues: CASSWTSGTSYEQYF. In nucleotides, the CDR3 is TGCGCCAGCAGCTGGACTAGCGGGACTTCCTACGAGCAGTACTTC.